This TCR beta chain is from a study of shared clonotypes between healthy human individuals (dated by TCRdb to about 2020). The study in broad terms: The cohort comprised a couple of women and a few men aged 18 to 49 years. For each donor, CD4 naive and CD4 memory were each given three plates, CD8 naive was given two plates, and CD8 memory was given one plate. To estimate repertoire size and how much clonotype sharing occurs between individuals, the study deeply sequenced the blood TCR repertoires of a handful of healthy adults. Libraries were prepared and TCR repertoires were sequenced by different laboratories using diverse techniques, in order to increase sequencing depth and limit assay-specific biases. Per donor, leukapheresis produced somewhere between about 0.85 and 9.5 billion PBMCs. Findings and caveats that apply to the study as a whole: Because the study included a small number of donors, the genetic and exposure-history diversity represented was limited. When several donors were compared, the shared fraction of clonotypes was 5% to 6.5% for naive CD4, 3.5% to 4% for naive CD8, 2% to 2.5% for memory CD4, and around 0.37% for memory CD8. Sampling was limited to blood, and TCR repertoires in tissue likely differ from TCR repertoires in blood. Naive subsets generally had larger estimated clonotype richness than memory subsets did. Compared with non-shared clonotypes, the clonotypes found in all four sorted-subset donors had higher generation probabilities. Incomplete sequencing was indicated by rarefaction of sorted-subset datasets, despite the large sequencing depth. Pairwise subsampling indicated that sequencing depth was expected to affect the degree of clonotype sharing among donors.

The germline V gene (reference sequence) yields SGHNT for CDR1 and YYREEE for CDR2. Trimming costs V 4 bases and J 2 bases, and their ends lie 9 bases apart. The CDR3 contains 13 residues, cysteine and phenylalanine counted. The kept DNA is CDR3 alone, 39 bases in frame from the first base. Comments on this clone: The antigen it binds to is not known. No quality values exist for individual bases; no much larger clone is one base distant.

Donors were healthy HIV-negative adults with no recently reported acute infections or vaccinations. Every donor was a Caucasian adult residing in Nashville, Tennessee, USA. CD4+ T cells were enriched by magnetic negative selection, after which naive cells were positively selected on CD45RA and the negative fraction was taken as the memory subset. After blood collection by leukapheresis, PBMCs were isolated using Ficoll-Histopaque density gradient centrifugation and then cryopreserved in the vapor phase of liquid nitrogen. Purity and quantity of every magnetically sorted T cell population were checked by analytical flow cytometry. From each sorted fraction, genomic DNA was isolated and quantified by UV absorbance on a Nanodrop 2000c. TCR CDR3 regions were amplified from genomic DNA by multiplex PCR using the deep immunoSEQ assay. Extracted genomic DNA from each cell subset was distributed evenly across all wells of several immunoSEQ 96-well plates, and each plate was treated as a replicate. Each replicate PCR for sorted subsets received roughly 0.2 ug genomic DNA, equal to tens of thousands of T cell genomes. Purified libraries were measured with a Qubit 3.0 fluorometer, size-checked on a Bioanalyzer 2100, and measured again with the KAPA Library Quantification kit. A separate single-read 150-cycle Illumina NextSeq 550 flow cell was used to sequence each immunoSEQ 96-well plate. The original methods were these. Because the immunoSEQ output held only junctional sequences and lacked quality scores, the filtering could not match the filtering applied to full-length reads. To assign V/J genes and CDR3, sequences were annotated against IMGT germline references using PyIR, a Python wrapper for IgBLAST v1.9. Any read was removed if the V/J assignment was weak (E-value above 1e-6), the CDR3 was missing, or the read contained stop codons, out-of-frame junctions, or ambiguous translated residues. V3J clonotypes were defined as sequences sharing the same inferred V gene, J gene, and CDR3 amino acid sequence. Percentage overlap between repertoires was calculated by dividing the number of shared unique clonotypes by the size of the smaller repertoire. Richness of each repertoire was evaluated using RTK rarefaction, the Chao1 estimator, and Recon v2.1 estimates of unobserved clonotypes. For all TCRbeta clonotypes obtained by the gDNA method from a few donors, generation probabilities were computed with OLGA. This is the immuneACCESS table as TCRdb keeps it, with only in-frame sequences that have V and J called. A part of the clones is gone; compared with another copy, unresolved V genes explain less than half, and the rest is unexplained. D and trimming come from the DNA, and the V and J calls and clone size come from that table. In all, the sample holds 600,000 to 750,000 clones, and 72% of those were seen once. The ten largest account for 1.8% of the sample.

The specimen sequenced was memory CD4+ T cells sorted from blood. Reading the label with the study, this specimen's cell subset or site is: CD45RA-negative fraction. The sequence derives from a woman in her thirties in good health. The rearrangement joined TRBV5-4 to TRBJ2-5; the best D guess is TRBD1, with 6 bases matching. The sequence in DNA is TGTGCCAGCAGCCCCGGACAGCAAGAGACCCAGTACTTC. It translates as CASSPGQQETQYF. Reference TRBV5-4 and TRBJ2-5 genes cover what lies past the CDR3, so the full variable domain is ETGVTQSPTHLIKTRGQQVTLRCSSQSGHNTVSWYQQALGQGPQFIFQYYREEENGRGNFPPRFSGLQFPNYSSELNVNALELDDSALYLCASSPGQQETQYFGPGTRLLVL.